The next 17 T cell receptor beta chains were all read from a single sample in a study of OX40 agonist ivuxolimab in advanced cancers. TCRdb's table, derived via immunoSEQ multiplex PCR, lists solely in-frame clones and lacks some. The sample contains 83,000 or so clones, more than 85% of which appear only once. This specimen was CD4+ or CD8+ T cells sorted from blood, taken in a trial of the OX40 agonist ivuxolimab. The origin of the receptors is an adult with an advanced solid tumor such as melanoma, head and neck, liver or kidney cancer.

This chain links TRBV18 with TRBJ2-7; D remains ambiguous. The CDR3 is made up of 13 amino acids. From germline, CDR1 is KGHSH and CDR2 LQKENI. With 6 bases removed from V and 9 bases from J, the gap between germline ends came to 18 bases. The CDR3 sequence is CASSLGPPDGQYF. In DNA, the CDR3 is TGTGCCAGCTCGCTAGGACCTCCTGATGGGCAGTACTTC.

The chain has TRBV7-2 and TRBJ2-5; 9 bases fit TRBD1. V shed 2 bases, J shed 5 bases, and the junction held 6 bases outside the gene matches. The germline gives CDR1 SGHTA, CDR2 FQGNSA. CDR3 length: 15 amino acids. The CDR3 sequence: CASSLRGQGRETQYF. The CDR3 bases are TGTGCCAGCAGCTTAAGGGGACAGGGACGGGAGACCCAGTACTTC.

This chain joins TRBV5-4 and TRBJ2-1; 12 nucleotides line up with TRBD2. The CDR3 extends over 15 amino acids. Germline values: CDR1 SGHNT, CDR2 YYREEE (reference sequence). V gave up 0 bases and J gave up 8 bases; unmatched junction bases: 3. CDR3 nucleotides: TGTGCCAGCAGCTTGGGGCTAGCGGGAGGGGATGAGCAGTTCTTC. Translation: CASSLGLAGGDEQFF.

This rearrangement joins TRBV28 to TRBJ1-5; D unresolved. This CDR3 region has 12 residues. CDR1 MDHEN and CDR2 SYDVKM come from the germline V gene. V gave up 1 base and J gave up 7 bases, with 5 bases separating them. The CDR3 spells CASSLLVQPQHF. Here the CDR3 DNA reads TGTGCCAGCAGTTTATTGGTCCAGCCCCAGCATTTT.

V usage is TRBV28 and J usage is TRBJ2-1; unclear D gene. The CDR3 extends over 10 amino acids. Germline CDR1 reads MDHEN; CDR2 reads SYDVKM. V dropped 8 bases and J dropped 6 bases, with 5 bases sitting between them. CDR3: CASWGNEQFF. The CDR3 nucleotides read TGTGCCAGCTGGGGCAATGAGCAGTTCTTC.

V is TRBV7-9 and J is TRBJ2-1; D remains unclear. Germline CDR1 and CDR2: SEHNR and FQNEAQ (reference sequence). The length of the CDR3 is 14 residues. V lost 1 base to trimming and J lost 3 bases, with 7 bases between them. The CDR3 region has the DNA TGTGCCAGCAGCTTAGGTGCCAGCTACAATGAGCAGTTCTTC. Protein product: CASSLGASYNEQFF. The complete variable domain, with remaining parts taken from reference TRBV7-9 and TRBJ2-1, reads DTGVSQNPRHKITKRGQNVTFRCDPISEHNRLYWYRQTLGQGPEFLTYFQNEAQLEKSRLLSDRFSAERPKGSFSTLEIQRTEQGDSAMYLCASSLGASYNEQFFGPGTRLTVL.

The chain couples TRBV7-9 to TRBJ2-3, with D hard to call. Germline V gene data show CDR1 as SEHNR and CDR2 as FQNEAQ (reference sequence). V lost 2 bases and J lost 4, with 7 bases in between. The length of the CDR3 is 13 residues. CDR3 sequence reads: CASSLSAPDTQYF. DNA for the CDR3: TGTGCCAGCAGCTTATCCGCCCCAGATACGCAGTATTTT.

This rearrangement joins TRBV6-4 to TRBJ1-1; 8 bases map to TRBD1. The ends lost 6 bases at V and 4 bases at J; junction bases unmatched: 4. CDR3 length equals 13 residues. CDR1 is MRHNA and CDR2 is SNTAGT in the germline V gene. DNA for the CDR3: TGTGCCAGCAGCGCCGGGACAGGCACTGAAGCTTTCTTT. Translating it yields CASSAGTGTEAFF.

The chain carries TRBV11-1 and TRBJ2-7; 8 nucleotides agree with TRBD1. After removal of 5 bases from V and 1 base from J, the junction contained 10 bases not matched to a gene. The CDR3 has 16 amino acids. Germline lookup yields CDR1 SGHAT and CDR2 FQDESV (reference sequence). CDR3: CASSQLPGQGSYEQYF. In DNA form, the CDR3 reads TGTGCCAGCAGCCAACTACCCGGACAGGGTTCCTACGAGCAGTACTTC.

This clone turned up a few times. The chain couples TRBV5-4 to TRBJ2-3, with 7 bases that match TRBD1. This CDR3 has 16 amino acids. The germline gives CDR1 SGHNT, CDR2 YYREEE (reference sequence). Trimming removed 4 bases from V and 0 bases from J; junction bases left unmatched: 8. The DNA for the CDR3 is TGTGCCAGCAGCCGCACCTGGGACAGTAGCACAGATACGCAGTATTTT. Its protein is CASSRTWDSSTDTQYF.

The chain couples TRBV5-1 to TRBJ2-7; D possibly corresponds to TRBD1 (6 bases). Between the trimmed V and J ends, which lost 3 bases and 2 bases, there was a span of 9 bases. In germline, CDR1 is SGHRS, CDR2 YFSETQ. This CDR3 spans 13 amino acids. CDR3: CASSWGPTYEQYF. The DNA for the CDR3 is TGCGCCAGCAGCTGGGGGCCTACCTACGAGCAGTACTTC.

In DNA, the CDR3 is TGTGCCAGCAGCTTTCAGACTAGCGGGATTTACGAGCAGTACTTC. Protein sequence: CASSFQTSGIYEQYF. V and J are TRBV7-8 and TRBJ2-7; TRBD2 matches 11 bases. V lost 3 bases to trimming and J lost 4 bases; unmatched junction nucleotides: 5. Germline V gene sequence: CDR1 SGHVS, CDR2 FQNEAQ. CDR3 length equals 15 residues. Full variable domain (outside the CDR3, taken from reference TRBV7-8 and TRBJ2-7): GAGVSQSPRYKVAKRGQDVALRCDPISGHVSLFWYQQALGQGPEFLTYFQNEAQLDKSGLPSDRFFAERPEGSVSTLKIQRTQQEDSAVYLCASSFQTSGIYEQYFGPGTRLTVT.

V gene TRBV5-6 combines with J gene TRBJ2-2; maybe TRBD1 (5 bases). The CDR3 contains 14 residues. The ends were cut back, 4 bases at V and 0 bases at J, with 7 bases in the middle. From germline, CDR1 is SGHDT and CDR2 YYEEEE. The CDR3 protein is CASSVTANTGELFF. In DNA form, the CDR3 reads TGTGCCAGCAGCGTGACAGCGAACACCGGGGAGCTGTTTTTT.

V is TRBV5-4 and J is TRBJ1-6; D is perhaps TRBD1 (6 bases). V was pared by 4 bases and J by 5 bases, with 10 bases between. Looked up from germline, CDR1 is SGHNT and CDR2 is YYREEE (reference sequence). This CDR3 region has 14 residues. The CDR3 here is CASSIQGNNSPLHF. The CDR3 DNA sequence: TGTGCCAGCAGCATACAGGGAAATAATTCACCCCTCCACTTT.

The chain employs TRBV9 and TRBJ2-1; possibly TRBD1 for D (5 bases). V dropped 0 bases and J dropped 1 base, with 8 bases sitting between them. Germline V gene sequence: CDR1 SGDLS, CDR2 YYNGEE. The CDR3 extends over 15 amino acids. The CDR3 DNA reads TGTGCCAGCAGCGTAGCAGGGTTGTCCTACAATGAGCAGTTCTTC. Its protein is CASSVAGLSYNEQFF.

The chain couples TRBV5-1 to TRBJ1-1; 7 nucleotides agree with TRBD1. The CDR3 consists of 16 residues. The V gene end was trimmed by 4 bases and the J gene end by 3 bases; junction bases not matched to a gene: 12. Germline CDR1 is SGHRS and CDR2 is YFSETQ. CDR3 sequence: CASSTGQAWGDTEAFF. The DNA for the CDR3 is TGCGCCAGCAGCACAGGACAGGCCTGGGGGGACACTGAAGCTTTCTTT.

This clone was detected a few times. This chain uses TRBV7-2 with TRBJ1-5, with unresolved D. The V end lost 1 base, the J end lost 3 bases, and 7 bases lay between the germline ends. Germline CDR1 reads SGHTA; CDR2 reads FQGNSA. The length of the CDR3 is 14 residues. The DNA of the CDR3 is TGTGCCAGCAGCTTAGTGGGCATCAATCAGCCCCAGCATTTT. Translating gives CASSLVGINQPQHF. Filled out from reference TRBV7-2 and TRBJ1-5, the complete variable domain reads GAGVSQSPSNKVTEKGKDVELRCDPISGHTALYWYRQSLGQGLEFLIYFQGNSAPDKSGLPSDRFSAERTGGSVSTLTIQRTQQEDSAVYLCASSLVGINQPQHFGDGTRLSIL.